These 21 T cell receptor beta chains were all obtained from the same sample, sequenced in a study of human T cells and chemical hapten exposure. Documented time point: patch test 2, 6 weeks after DPC sensitization. Stated treatment: therapeutic diphenylcyclopropenone sensitization with weekly scalp DPC. TCRdb re-derived calls from the RACE reads in MiXCR, one entry per CDR3 protein. The sample has about 40,000 distinct CDR3 sequences; about 3% are singletons. The sample in question was whole blood, obtained in connection with sensitization to the hapten diphenylcyclopropenone (DPC). These receptors were obtained from a man aged 35 to 55 with alopecia areata. Some clones in this sample may be carry-over from other donors' samples.

This clonotype was recorded many times. This chain uses TRBV7-9 with TRBJ2-3; D tentatively fits TRBD1 or TRBD2 (6 bases each). V lost 11 bases, J lost 4 bases, and 22 bases lay in between. The germline gives CDR1 SEHNR, CDR2 FQNEAQ (reference sequence). CDR3 length: 15 amino acids. CDR3 bases: TGTGCCTCCTCCGCGACTAGGGGACACTCAGATACGCAGTATTTT. This sequence encodes CASSATRGHSDTQYF.

In this sample, this clonotype turned up many times. The chain's CDR3 is CSARDLTGWTYEQYF. In DNA, the CDR3 is TGCAGTGCTAGAGATTTGACAGGGTGGACCTACGAGCAGTACTTC. The chain combines TRBV20-1 with TRBJ2-7; 7 bases agree with TRBD1. The CDR3 runs 15 residues. The V segment lost 0 bases and the J segment 2 bases; nucleotides outside the gene matches: 7. Germline-derived CDR1 and CDR2 are DFQATT and SNEGSKA (reference sequence).

This chain connects TRBV6-2 or TRBV6-3 to TRBJ2-4; 7 bases are a match to TRBD1. The V and J ends lost 6 bases and 0 bases, in that order; junction bases with no gene match: 11. The V gene's germline CDR1 is MNHEY and CDR2 SVGEGT. CDR3 length: 17 amino acids. CDR3 amino acids: CASSKGQSALAKNIQYF. The CDR3 DNA follows: TGTGCCAGCAGCAAGGGACAGTCGGCACTAGCCAAAAACATTCAGTACTTC.

The chain couples TRBV7-2 to TRBJ2-3; TRBD2 matches 8 bases. Germline V gene lookup returns CDR1 SGHTA and CDR2 FQGNSA. J was trimmed by 3 bases and V by 1 base; bases with no gene match: 6. The CDR3 consists of 16 residues. CDR3 bases: TGTGCCAGCAGCTTAGGCGGAGCGGGAGTTACAGATACGCAGTATTTT. It translates to CASSLGGAGVTDTQYF.

In its sample, this clonotype was seen many times. The rearrangement joins TRBV12-3 or TRBV12-4 to TRBJ2-7, with D unresolved. CDR3 length: 14 residues. With 6 bases removed from V and 0 bases from J, the gap between germline ends came to 12 bases. This CDR3 is CASSRIESSYEQYF. In nucleotides, the CDR3 is TGTGCCAGCAGCCGCATCGAGAGCTCCTACGAGCAGTACTTC.

This clonotype came up many times. The chain links TRBV15 to TRBJ2-2; TRBD1 aligns across 12 bases. V shed 3 bases, J shed 7 bases, and the junction held 6 bases outside the gene matches. Germline V lookup: CDR1 LNHNV, CDR2 YYDKDF (reference sequence). There are 16 residues in the CDR3. DNA for the CDR3: TGTGCCACCAGCAGGAGGGGACAGGGGGCTATCGGGGAGCTGTTTTTT. This translates into CATSRRGQGAIGELFF.

This clonotype appeared many times. The rearrangement links TRBV7-2 to TRBJ2-1, with 8 bases identical to TRBD2. V was pared by 5 bases and J by 11 bases, with 14 bases of the junction left unmatched. CDR1 and CDR2 (germline): SGHTA, FQGNSA. The CDR3 totals 15 residues. In nucleotides, the CDR3 is TGTGCCAGCAGCCGAGAAGGGGGACTAGGGTTTCAGCAGTTCTTC. Translating gives CASSREGGLGFQQFF.

This clonotype was counted many times. This chain uses TRBV9 with TRBJ1-1; D not resolved. The CDR3 loop spans 13 amino acids. The ends were cut back, 0 bases at V and 1 base at J, with 4 bases in the middle. CDR1 and CDR2 (germline): SGDLS, YYNGEE. CDR3 nucleotides: TGTGCCAGCAGCGTAGAAGGGAACACTGAAGCTTTCTTT. This encodes CASSVEGNTEAFF.

This clonotype was found many times. The chain couples TRBV2 to TRBJ2-3; 16 positions match TRBD2. Germline V gene sequence: CDR1 SNHLY, CDR2 FYNNEI. CDR3 length: 16 residues. J gave up 9 bases and V 6 bases, and 9 bases lay outside the gene matches. Here the CDR3 reads CASRPGTSGRAETQYF. CDR3 coding DNA: TGTGCCAGCAGACCCGGGACTAGCGGGAGGGCCGAGACGCAGTATTTT. Together with reference TRBV2 and TRBJ2-3, the CDR3 gives the full variable domain: EPEVTQTPSHQVTQMGQEVILRCVPISNHLYFYWYRQILGQKVEFLVSFYNNEISEKSEIFDDQFSVERPDGSNFTLKIRSTKLEDSAMYFCASRPGTSGRAETQYFGPGTRLTVL.

V usage is TRBV18 and J usage is TRBJ1-1; TRBD1 matches at 8 bases. In germline, CDR1 is KGHSH, CDR2 LQKENI. J lost 0 bases, V lost 3 bases, and 3 bases had no gene match. The CDR3 covers 15 residues. The CDR3 protein is CASSPWDRLNTEAFF. CDR3 nucleotides: TGTGCCAGCTCACCGTGGGACAGGTTGAACACTGAAGCTTTCTTT.

The sample holds many counts of this clonotype. The gene calls are TRBV28 and TRBJ1-2; TRBD1 aligns across 7 bases. Germline V lookup: CDR1 MDHEN, CDR2 SYDVKM. J gave up 6 bases and V 6 bases, and 10 bases lay outside the gene matches. The CDR3 consists of 14 residues. In DNA, the CDR3 is TGTGCCAGCAGGGGGGGCGGGACAGCTAATGGCTACACCTTC. It translates to CASRGGGTANGYTF.

Ten or more counts support this clonotype. The genes are TRBV27 and TRBJ2-7; D is tentatively TRBD1 or TRBD2 (6 bases each). The ends were cut back, 5 bases at V and 4 bases at J, with 18 bases in the middle. This CDR3 contains 15 residues. Germline V gene data show CDR1 as MNHEY and CDR2 as SMNVEV (reference sequence). This chain's CDR3 is CASSVQGGVAYEQYF. The CDR3 DNA is TGTGCCAGCAGTGTACAGGGAGGTGTAGCGTACGAGCAGTACTTC.

There are many counts of this clonotype. CDR3 sequence: CAISEWLAGESTDTQYF. The DNA of the CDR3 is TGTGCCATCAGTGAGTGGCTAGCGGGAGAAAGCACAGATACGCAGTATTTT. The rearrangement links TRBV10-3 to TRBJ2-3; 10 nucleotides line up with TRBD2. V was clipped by 1 base and J by 0 bases; unmatched bases: 4. This CDR3 has 17 amino acids. Germline V lookup: CDR1 ENHRY, CDR2 SYGVKD.

This clonotype was seen many times. V is TRBV12-3 or TRBV12-4 and J is TRBJ1-4; D unresolved. Trimming left V 3 bases short and J 7 bases short, with 3 bases between. The CDR3 contains 11 residues. CDR3 residues: CASSLSEKLFF. CDR3 nucleotides: TGTGCCAGCAGTTTGAGTGAAAAACTGTTTTTT.

This clonotype was recorded many times. The chain recombines TRBV27 with TRBJ2-3; TRBD2 matches 12 bases. Germline CDR1 MNHEY, CDR2 SMNVEV (reference sequence). Unmatched junction bases numbered 1, after V lost 8 bases and J lost 4 bases. This CDR3 contains 13 residues. The CDR3 here is CASRLAGADTQYF. DNA for the CDR3: TGTGCCAGCCGACTAGCGGGGGCAGATACGCAGTATTTT.

This clonotype was detected many times. This chain links TRBV29-1 with TRBJ1-5, with D possibly being TRBD1 (5 bases). CDR3 length: 12 residues. V was pared by 4 bases and J by 4 bases, with 8 bases between. Per germline, CDR1 SQVTM and CDR2 ANQGSEA. The CDR3 loop reads CSVGGQNQPQHF. The CDR3 DNA sequence: TGCAGCGTTGGGGGCCAAAATCAGCCCCAGCATTTT.

The chain has TRBV7-3 and TRBJ2-3, with D perhaps assigned TRBD1 or TRBD2 (6 bases each). CDR1 is SGHTA, CDR2 FQGTGA, per germline. CDR3 size: 14 residues. The germline V and J ends were trimmed by 6 bases and 6 bases, with 16 bases remaining between them. The CDR3 DNA follows: TGTGCCAGCAGTCTACATTCGGGGGCCGATACGCAGTATTTT. Translation: CASSLHSGADTQYF.

This clonotype was detected many times. This chain uses TRBV15 with TRBJ1-4; D unresolved. The germline V and J ends were trimmed by 0 bases and 5 bases, with 10 bases remaining between them. The CDR3 runs 15 residues. Germline V gene lookup returns CDR1 LNHNV and CDR2 YYDKDF (reference sequence). The CDR3 DNA reads as TGTGCCACCAGCAGAGATAAGAGATTGAATGAAAAACTGTTTTTT. This sequence encodes CATSRDKRLNEKLFF.

In its sample, this clonotype was seen many times. The rearrangement joins TRBV11-1 to TRBJ2-7, with 7 bases identical to TRBD2. CDR1 is SGHAT and CDR2 is FQDESV in the germline V gene (reference sequence). The CDR3 is 15 residues long. The junction had 3 bases not matched to a gene; V was cut back by 0 bases and J by 1 base. CDR3 region: CASSLATAGSYEQYF. The CDR3 nucleotides are TGTGCCAGCAGCTTAGCAACAGCGGGGTCCTACGAGCAGTACTTC.

V is TRBV4-1 and J is TRBJ2-7; the D is unclear. The germline V and J ends were trimmed by 3 bases and 3 bases, with 18 bases remaining between them. The length of the CDR3 is 16 residues. CDR1 and CDR2 (germline): MGHRA, YSYEKL. The DNA for the CDR3 is TGCGCCAGCAGCCAGGGCTCGTGGAGTGGGTACTACGAGCAGTACTTC. Its protein is CASSQGSWSGYYEQYF.

The V call is TRBV28, the J call TRBJ2-7, with unresolved D. Between the trimmed V and J ends, which lost 6 bases and 2 bases, there was a span of 11 bases. The CDR3 sequence is 13 residues long. CDR1 MDHEN and CDR2 SYDVKM come from the germline V gene. CDR3 nucleotide sequence: TGTGCCAGCAGCCGCCCTGTTGCCTACGAGCAGTACTTC. Translated, it gives CASSRPVAYEQYF. Complete variable domain (other parts from reference TRBV28 and TRBJ2-7): DVKVTQSSRYLVKRTGEKVFLECVQDMDHENMFWYRQDPGLGLRLIYFSYDVKMKEKGDIPEGYSVSREKKERFSLILESASTNQTSMYLCASSRPVAYEQYFGPGTRLTVT.